This T cell receptor beta chain is drawn from a study of breast tumors, draining lymph nodes, adjacent tissues. With 5 bases clipped from V and 4 bases from J, the junction kept 7 bases outside the gene matches. The germline CDR1 and CDR2 sequences are SGHRS and YFSETQ. This CDR3 contains 15 residues. TCRdb fed the multiplex PCR reads into MiXCR, producing one record per CDR3 protein. In the table there are tens of thousands of distinct CDR3 sequences, almost 70% of which are singletons. This receptor was obtained from a female donor with breast cancer. Some clones in this sample may be carry-over from other donors' samples. This chain joins TRBV5-1 and TRBJ2-3; 10 nucleotides match TRBD1. Sequencing was performed on tumor-adjacent breast tissue. The CDR3 DNA reads TGCGCCAGCAGGCGGGACAGGGGCCTTCCAGATACGCAGTATTTT. It yields the protein CASRRDRGLPDTQYF.